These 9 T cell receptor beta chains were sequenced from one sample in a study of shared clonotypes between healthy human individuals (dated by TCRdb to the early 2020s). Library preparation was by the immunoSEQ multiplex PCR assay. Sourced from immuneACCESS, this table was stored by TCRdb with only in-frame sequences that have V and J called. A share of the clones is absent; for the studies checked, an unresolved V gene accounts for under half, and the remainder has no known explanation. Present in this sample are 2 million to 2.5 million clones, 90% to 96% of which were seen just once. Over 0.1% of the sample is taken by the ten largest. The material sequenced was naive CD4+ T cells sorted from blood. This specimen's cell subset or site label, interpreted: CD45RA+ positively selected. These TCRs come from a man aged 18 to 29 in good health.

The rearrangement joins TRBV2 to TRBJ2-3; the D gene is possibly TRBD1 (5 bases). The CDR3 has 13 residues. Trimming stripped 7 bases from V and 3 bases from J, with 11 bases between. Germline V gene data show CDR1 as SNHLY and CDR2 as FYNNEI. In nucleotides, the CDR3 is TGTGCCAGCAAGTCCAGACAGACAGATACGCAGTATTTT. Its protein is CASKSRQTDTQYF.

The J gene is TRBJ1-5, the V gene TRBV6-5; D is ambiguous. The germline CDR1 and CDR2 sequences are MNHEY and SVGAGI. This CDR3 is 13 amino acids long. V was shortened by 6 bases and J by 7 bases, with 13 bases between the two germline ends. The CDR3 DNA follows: TGTGCCAGCAGCTCCACTCACGGGCAGCCCCAGCATTTT. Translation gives CASSSTHGQPQHF.

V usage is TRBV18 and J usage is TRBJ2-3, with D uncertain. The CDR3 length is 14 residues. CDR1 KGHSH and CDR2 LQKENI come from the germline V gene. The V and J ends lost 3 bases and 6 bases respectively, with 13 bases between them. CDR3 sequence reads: CASSPRSGEDTQYF. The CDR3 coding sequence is TGTGCCAGCTCACCTCGGTCAGGAGAGGATACGCAGTATTTT.

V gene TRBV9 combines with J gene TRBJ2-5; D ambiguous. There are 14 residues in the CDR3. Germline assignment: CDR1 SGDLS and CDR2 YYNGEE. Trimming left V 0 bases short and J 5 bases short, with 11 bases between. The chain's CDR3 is CASSVGTVGETQYF. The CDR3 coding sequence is TGTGCCAGCAGCGTAGGGACCGTCGGGGAGACCCAGTACTTC.

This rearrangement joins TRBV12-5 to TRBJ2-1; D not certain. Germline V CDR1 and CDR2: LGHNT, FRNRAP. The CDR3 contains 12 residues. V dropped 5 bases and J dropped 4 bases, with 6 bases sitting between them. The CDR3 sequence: CASGAGYNEQFF. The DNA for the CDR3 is TGTGCTAGTGGTGCAGGATACAATGAGCAGTTCTTC.

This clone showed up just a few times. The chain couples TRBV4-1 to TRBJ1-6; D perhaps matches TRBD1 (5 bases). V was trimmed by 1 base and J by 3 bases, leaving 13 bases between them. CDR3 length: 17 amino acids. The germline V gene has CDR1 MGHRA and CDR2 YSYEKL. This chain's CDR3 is CASSQVAQGYYNSPLHF. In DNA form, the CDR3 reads TGCGCCAGCAGCCAAGTGGCTCAGGGCTACTATAATTCACCCCTCCACTTT.

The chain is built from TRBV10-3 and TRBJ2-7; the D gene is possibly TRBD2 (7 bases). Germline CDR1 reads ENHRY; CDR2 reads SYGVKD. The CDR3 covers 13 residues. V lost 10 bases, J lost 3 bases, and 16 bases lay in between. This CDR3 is CATQREGGYEQYF. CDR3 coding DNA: TGTGCCACCCAGCGGGAAGGGGGCTACGAGCAGTACTTC.

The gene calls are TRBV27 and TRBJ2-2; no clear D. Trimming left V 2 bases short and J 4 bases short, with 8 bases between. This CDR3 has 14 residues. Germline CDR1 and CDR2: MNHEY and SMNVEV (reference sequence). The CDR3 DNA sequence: TGTGCCAGCAGTTTACTGCATCTCACCGGGGAGCTGTTTTTT. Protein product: CASSLLHLTGELFF.

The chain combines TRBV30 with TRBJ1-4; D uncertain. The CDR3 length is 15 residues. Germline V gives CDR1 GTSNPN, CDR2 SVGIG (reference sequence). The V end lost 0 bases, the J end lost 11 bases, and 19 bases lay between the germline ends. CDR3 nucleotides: TGTGCCTGGAGTGTACGGCCGGGAGAAGGAGGCAAACTGTTTTTT. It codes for CAWSVRPGEGGKLFF.